The clone carrying this T cell receptor (beta chain) occurred a few times. This entry belongs to a study of T cells in Graves' hyperthyroidism and ophthalmopathy. This CDR3 comprises 12 residues. With 2 bases removed from V and 10 bases from J, the gap between germline ends came to 9 bases. The diagnostic basis comprised clinical symptoms, serum thyroxine and TRAb, thyroid ultrasound and orbital computed tomography. TCR beta CDR3 regions were amplified from RNA. A set of HTBI primers served as the primers for a first-round RT-PCR of the TCR CDR3. TCRdb reprocessed the multiplex PCR reads with MiXCR, giving one entry per CDR3 protein. The data hold some 600,000 distinct CDR3 sequences, with more than 11% observed a single time.

The chain couples TRBV12-3 or TRBV12-4 to TRBJ2-1; D is perhaps TRBD1 (6 bases). This receptor was identified in a woman in her 30s with Graves' hyperthyroidism that later progressed to Graves' ophthalmopathy. The material sequenced was blood. CDR3 bases: TGTGCCAGCAGTTTACTCAGGGGAGAGCAGTTCTTC. This codes for CASSLLRGEQFF.